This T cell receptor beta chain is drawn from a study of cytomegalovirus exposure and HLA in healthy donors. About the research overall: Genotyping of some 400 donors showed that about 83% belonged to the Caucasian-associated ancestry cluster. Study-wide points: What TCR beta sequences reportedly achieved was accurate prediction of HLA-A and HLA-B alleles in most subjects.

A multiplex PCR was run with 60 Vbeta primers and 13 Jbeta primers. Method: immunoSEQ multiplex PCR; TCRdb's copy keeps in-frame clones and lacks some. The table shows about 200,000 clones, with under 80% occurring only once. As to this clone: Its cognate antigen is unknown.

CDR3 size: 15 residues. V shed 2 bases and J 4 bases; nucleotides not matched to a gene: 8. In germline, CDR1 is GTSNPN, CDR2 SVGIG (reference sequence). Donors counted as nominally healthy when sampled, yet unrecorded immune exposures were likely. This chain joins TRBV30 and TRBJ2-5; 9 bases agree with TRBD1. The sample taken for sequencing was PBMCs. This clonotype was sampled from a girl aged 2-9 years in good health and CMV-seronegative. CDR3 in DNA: TGTGCCTGGAGTACAGGGGGCGCGGGTTTAGAGACCCAGTACTTC. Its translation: CAWSTGGAGLETQYF. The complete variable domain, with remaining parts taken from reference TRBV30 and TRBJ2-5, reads SQTIHQWPATLVQPVGSPLSLECTVEGTSNPNLYWYRQAAGRGLQLLFYSVGIGQISSEVPQNLSASRPQDRQFILSSKKLLLSDSGFYLCAWSTGGAGLETQYFGPGTRLLVL.